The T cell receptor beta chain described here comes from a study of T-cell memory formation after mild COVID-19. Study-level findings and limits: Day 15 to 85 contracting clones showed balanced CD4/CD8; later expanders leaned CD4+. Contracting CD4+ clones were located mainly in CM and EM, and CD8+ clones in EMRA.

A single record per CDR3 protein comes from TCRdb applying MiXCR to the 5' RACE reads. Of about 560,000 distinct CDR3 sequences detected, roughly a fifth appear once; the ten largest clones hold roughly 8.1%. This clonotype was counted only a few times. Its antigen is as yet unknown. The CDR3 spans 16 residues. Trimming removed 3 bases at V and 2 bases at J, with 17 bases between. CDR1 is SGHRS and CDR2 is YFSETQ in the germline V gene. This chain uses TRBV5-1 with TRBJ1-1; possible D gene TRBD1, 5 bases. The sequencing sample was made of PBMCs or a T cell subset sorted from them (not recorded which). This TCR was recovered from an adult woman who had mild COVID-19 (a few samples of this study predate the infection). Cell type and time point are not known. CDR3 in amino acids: CASSSDPVTVNTEAFF. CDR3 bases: TGCGCCAGCAGCTCCGACCCGGTGACAGTAAACACTGAAGCTTTCTTT.